The 31 T cell receptor beta chains reported below all come from one sample, sequenced in a study of CD8+ T cells in alopecia areata. TCR sequencing used cDNA made by reverse transcription of extracted RNA. Only in-frame clones appear in the TCRdb table, and some are missing; sequencing was by immunoSEQ multiplex PCR. Counted here are about 210,000 clones, 35% to 45% occurring once; the ten biggest clones make up 0.48%. Treatment: oral pan-JAK inhibitor, 5-10 mg twice daily. Sequencing used CD4+ T cells sorted from blood, obtained between weeks 30 and 35, from a patient treated with tofacitinib. All receptors come from a human donor with alopecia areata.

The gene calls are TRBV13 and TRBJ2-7, with D perhaps TRBD1 (6 bases). The CDR3 loop spans 14 amino acids. Germline V CDR1 and CDR2: PRHDT, FYEKMQ (reference sequence). V lost 5 bases to trimming and J lost 3 bases, with 14 bases between them. CDR3 loop: CASSRRTEVYEQYF. The DNA for the CDR3 is TGTGCCAGCAGCCGCAGGACAGAAGTCTACGAGCAGTACTTC.

The chain carries TRBV7-2 and TRBJ2-7, with D possibly TRBD2 on 5 matching bases. Germline CDR1 reads SGHTA; CDR2 reads FQGNSA. With 2 bases removed from V and 3 bases from J, the gap between germline ends came to 5 bases. The CDR3 runs 12 residues. The DNA of the CDR3 is TGTGCCAGCAGCTTAAGCGGCTACGAGCAGTACTTC. This encodes CASSLSGYEQYF.

This chain connects TRBV11-2 to TRBJ2-1; 7 positions agree with TRBD2. V was pared by 3 bases and J by 0 bases, with 2 bases of the junction left unmatched. The CDR3 consists of 15 residues. CDR1 and CDR2 from the germline V gene are SGHAT and FQNNGV. This CDR3 reads CASSFGGSSYNEQFF. Written as DNA, the CDR3 is TGTGCCAGCAGCTTCGGCGGGAGCTCCTACAATGAGCAGTTCTTC.

The chain is built from TRBV27 and TRBJ2-3; the D is unclear. The CDR3 consists of 14 residues. Germline CDR1 is MNHEY and CDR2 is SMNVEV (reference sequence). V shed 6 bases and J shed 3 bases, with 13 bases lying between them. CDR3 sequence: CASRTPGPTDTQYF. CDR3 in DNA: TGTGCCAGCAGAACCCCCGGCCCTACAGATACGCAGTATTTT.

In nucleotides, the CDR3 is TGTGCCAGCAGTGGCCGAGTGGAGACCCAGTACTTC. It encodes CASSGRVETQYF. This chain links TRBV2 with TRBJ2-5; D remains unclear. This CDR3 has 12 residues. V lost 4 bases to trimming and J lost 5 bases, with 8 bases between them. The V gene's germline CDR1 is SNHLY and CDR2 FYNNEI. Full variable domain (rest looked up from reference TRBV2 and TRBJ2-5): EPEVTQTPSHQVTQMGQEVILRCVPISNHLYFYWYRQILGQKVEFLVSFYNNEISEKSEIFDDQFSVERPDGSNFTLKIRSTKLEDSAMYFCASSGRVETQYFGPGTRLLVL.

This clone was observed many times. The chain links TRBV4-2 to TRBJ2-7; D remains ambiguous. Germline V gene sequence: CDR1 LGHNA, CDR2 YNFKEQ. The CDR3 spans 15 residues. Trimming took 0 bases from V and 6 from J, leaving 15 bases between them. CDR3 loop: CASSQDLASRTEQYF. Here the CDR3 DNA reads TGTGCCAGCAGCCAAGACTTGGCATCTCGTACCGAGCAGTACTTC.

Only a few counts were recorded for this clone. The V gene is TRBV7-2, the J gene TRBJ2-5; D may be TRBD1 or TRBD2 (5 bases each). The V end lost 2 bases, the J end lost 2 bases, and 9 bases lay between the germline ends. Germline-derived CDR1 and CDR2 are SGHTA and FQGNSA. This CDR3 is 14 amino acids long. CDR3 sequence (DNA): TGTGCCAGCAGCTTATCGGGACGGCAAGAGACCCAGTACTTC. It yields the protein CASSLSGRQETQYF.

This chain links TRBV4-1 with TRBJ2-2; perhaps TRBD1 as D (6 bases). CDR3 length equals 16 residues. Germline CDR1 reads MGHRA; CDR2 reads YSYEKL. V gave up 6 bases and J gave up 3 bases, with 17 bases separating them. The DNA for the CDR3 is TGCGCCAGCAGGACCGAACAGGGAACCGACACCGGGGAGCTGTTTTTT. This translates into CASRTEQGTDTGELFF.

A word on this clone: A much larger clone is a single base away; this may be a read error. This sample includes further DNA sequences coding for the same CDR3. The genes are TRBV9 and TRBJ2-5; 13 bases align to TRBD2. Germline CDR1 SGDLS, CDR2 YYNGEE. This CDR3 is built from 15 residues. The ends lost 3 bases at V and 3 bases at J; junction bases unmatched: 2. The CDR3 nucleotides are TGTGCCAGCAGCGCGGGACTAGCGGGAAAAGAGACCCAGTACTTC. Encoded protein: CASSAGLAGKETQYF.

The chain joins TRBV6-5 to TRBJ2-5, with 13 bases matching TRBD2. J lost 5 bases, V lost 8 bases, and 5 bases had no gene match. Germline loops: CDR1 MNHEY, CDR2 SVGAGI. The CDR3 contains 14 residues. DNA for the CDR3: TGTGCCAGCCGGACTAGCGGGGGAAGGGAGACCCAGTACTTC. This translates into CASRTSGGRETQYF.

In this sample, this clone turned up once. This chain uses TRBV30 with TRBJ1-2; D ambiguous. Trimming left V 0 bases short and J 4 bases short, with 12 bases between. Per the germline V gene, CDR1 is GTSNPN and CDR2 is SVGIG (reference sequence). The CDR3 is 14 amino acids. CDR3 sequence reads: CAWSVGQRSYGYTF. The CDR3, as DNA: TGTGCCTGGAGTGTAGGGCAGAGAAGCTATGGCTACACCTTC.

Judged by abundance, this clone is medium-sized. V usage is TRBV2 and J usage is TRBJ2-1, with TRBD2 matching 12 bases. J gave up 4 bases and V 7 bases, and 5 bases lay outside the gene matches. Germline CDR1 reads SNHLY; CDR2 reads FYNNEI. This CDR3 is 15 amino acids long. This CDR3 is CASNILAGGYNEQFF. CDR3 bases: TGTGCCAGCAACATCCTAGCGGGAGGGTACAATGAGCAGTTCTTC.

The chain has TRBV7-9 and TRBJ2-5; D is unresolved. Germline V gene lookup returns CDR1 SEHNR and CDR2 FQNEAQ (reference sequence). The CDR3 totals 17 residues. Trimming took 4 bases from V and 5 from J, leaving 23 bases between them. CDR3 sequence (DNA): TGTGCCAGCAGCTCCCGGATAAAGGGTATCTCTTCGGAGACCCAGTACTTC. It codes for CASSSRIKGISSETQYF. The full variable domain, its missing parts supplied by reference TRBV7-9 and TRBJ2-5, is DTGVSQNPRHKITKRGQNVTFRCDPISEHNRLYWYRQTLGQGPEFLTYFQNEAQLEKSRLLSDRFSAERPKGSFSTLEIQRTEQGDSAMYLCASSSRIKGISSETQYFGPGTRLLVL.

The chain combines TRBV4-1 with TRBJ2-1; maybe TRBD2 (6 bases). V lost 4 bases and J 4 bases, leaving 14 bases between the germline ends. In germline, CDR1 is MGHRA, CDR2 YSYEKL. This CDR3 spans 15 amino acids. CDR3 sequence (DNA): TGCGCCAGCAGCCTCCCAGATCGGGGGTACAATGAGCAGTTCTTC. It codes for CASSLPDRGYNEQFF.

The sample holds a few counts of this clone. The rearrangement links TRBV2 to TRBJ1-4; D might be TRBD1 (6 bases). Trimming took 2 bases from V and 8 from J, leaving 12 bases between them. The germline V gene has CDR1 SNHLY and CDR2 FYNNEI. The CDR3 length is 14 residues. The CDR3 sequence is CASSESGAQEKLFF. DNA of the CDR3: TGTGCCAGCAGTGAATCGGGGGCGCAGGAAAAACTGTTTTTT.

This clone was picked up a small number of times. This chain uses TRBV14 with TRBJ2-1, with D perhaps matching TRBD2 (9 bases). Germline-derived CDR1 and CDR2 are SGHDN and FVKESK. The CDR3 runs 15 residues. Deletions cut 4 bases from V and 8 bases from J, with 18 bases between. The CDR3: CASSLQGASGDEQFF. As DNA, the CDR3 is TGTGCCAGCAGCCTCCAGGGGGCTAGCGGGGATGAGCAGTTCTTC.

The J gene is TRBJ2-6, the V gene TRBV30, with D possibly being TRBD1 (6 bases). The V end lost 3 bases, the J end lost 0 bases, and 12 bases lay between the germline ends. Germline V gene data show CDR1 as GTSNPN and CDR2 as SVGIG (reference sequence). The CDR3 consists of 16 residues. This CDR3 reads CAWRTTGFSGANVLTF. For the CDR3, the DNA is TGTGCCTGGAGGACTACAGGGTTCTCTGGGGCCAACGTCCTGACTTTC.

This chain connects TRBV7-8 to TRBJ1-2, with TRBD1 identical over 7 bases. Germline V lookup: CDR1 SGHVS, CDR2 FQNEAQ. The J segment lost 8 bases and the V segment lost 4 bases, leaving 7 bases of the junction unmatched. The CDR3 runs to 13 residues. The CDR3 DNA is TGTGCCAGCAGCTCGAAGGGGGCGAGGGGCTACACCTTC. The encoded protein is CASSSKGARGYTF.

The chain links TRBV2 to TRBJ1-1, with 9 bases lining up with TRBD1. The CDR3 runs 15 residues. Trimming cost V 5 bases and J 1 base; bases outside gene matches: 5. Germline V gene data show CDR1 as SNHLY and CDR2 as FYNNEI. The CDR3 DNA follows: TGTGCCAGCAGTTCACCGGGACAGGGGAACACTGAAGCTTTCTTT. Translated, it gives CASSSPGQGNTEAFF.

This clone was seen only a few times. The rearrangement links TRBV18 to TRBJ2-3; tentative D call: TRBD2 (5 bases). This CDR3 is built from 15 residues. Trimming removed 2 bases at V and 0 bases at J, with 9 bases between. The germline CDR1 and CDR2 sequences are KGHSH and LQKENI. The CDR3: CASSPGSGSTDTQYF. The CDR3 bases are TGTGCCAGCTCACCAGGGTCGGGGAGCACAGATACGCAGTATTTT.

This clone was seen a few times. The genes are TRBV11-2 and TRBJ2-7, with D possibly TRBD1 on 6 matching bases. Germline-derived CDR1 and CDR2 are SGHAT and FQNNGV. The CDR3 runs to 15 residues. V was shortened by 3 bases and J by 1 base, with 13 bases between the two germline ends. The CDR3 DNA sequence: TGTGCCAGCAGCTTTAACAGGGCGATGTCCTACGAGCAGTACTTC. Residues: CASSFNRAMSYEQYF.

A few counts support this clone. The chain combines TRBV28 with TRBJ2-2; unclear D gene. CDR1 is MDHEN and CDR2 is SYDVKM in the germline V gene. This CDR3 comprises 17 residues. V was shortened by 2 bases and J by 3 bases, with 16 bases between the two germline ends. For the CDR3, the DNA is TGTGCCAGCAGTTTACTCGATGTGCGATACCACACCGGGGAGCTGTTTTTT. Encoded protein: CASSLLDVRYHTGELFF.

This clone was seen a few times. The rearrangement joins TRBV7-3 to TRBJ2-1; TRBD1 matches at 9 bases. This CDR3 has 16 amino acids. The junction had 12 bases not matched to a gene; V was cut back by 4 bases and J by 8 bases. From germline, CDR1 is SGHTA and CDR2 FQGTGA. The chain's CDR3 is CASSSSGTGRLDEQFF. The CDR3 DNA follows: TGTGCCAGCAGCTCCTCCGGGACAGGGAGATTGGATGAGCAGTTCTTC. The complete variable domain, with remaining parts taken from reference TRBV7-3 and TRBJ2-1, reads GAGVSQTPSNKVTEKGKYVELRCDPISGHTALYWYRQSLGQGPEFLIYFQGTGAADDSGLPNDRFFAVRPEGSVSTLKIQRTERGDSAVYLCASSSSGTGRLDEQFFGPGTRLTVL.

This clone was seen a few times. This chain joins TRBV7-8 and TRBJ2-2; 7 bases are shared with TRBD1. The V gene end was trimmed by 2 bases and the J gene end by 4 bases; junction bases not matched to a gene: 7. Germline V gives CDR1 SGHVS, CDR2 FQNEAQ. The CDR3 runs 16 residues. Written as DNA, the CDR3 is TGTGCCAGCAGCTTACGACAGGGTCAGGGCACCGGGGAGCTGTTTTTT. It specifies CASSLRQGQGTGELFF.

This clone appeared many times. The chain is built from TRBV5-1 and TRBJ2-3; 13 bases are a match to TRBD2. The CDR3 is 16 amino acids. The V gene end was trimmed by 7 bases and the J gene end by 1 base; junction bases not matched to a gene: 6. Germline V gene lookup returns CDR1 SGHRS and CDR2 YFSETQ. CDR3 DNA: TGCGCCAGCTCCCTACTAGCGGGAGGGGGCACAGATACGCAGTATTTT. Translated, it gives CASSLLAGGGTDTQYF.

This sequence joins TRBV7-3 and TRBJ2-1, with unresolved D. Trimming stripped 3 bases from V and 0 bases from J, with 9 bases between. CDR3 length equals 15 residues. The germline V gene has CDR1 SGHTA and CDR2 FQGTGA. The CDR3 coding sequence is TGTGCCAGCAGCTTCGGCGCCAGCTCCTACAATGAGCAGTTCTTC. Amino acids: CASSFGASSYNEQFF.

V gene TRBV2 combines with J gene TRBJ1-1; a possible D gene is TRBD1 (6 bases). Trimming removed 6 bases from V and 0 bases from J, with 14 bases in between. This CDR3 region has 15 residues. The germline CDR1 and CDR2 sequences are SNHLY and FYNNEI. CDR3 residues: CASRRWTVVNTEAFF. For the CDR3, the DNA is TGTGCCAGCAGGAGGTGGACAGTCGTGAACACTGAAGCTTTCTTT. The whole variable domain, filled in from reference TRBV2 and TRBJ1-1, reads EPEVTQTPSHQVTQMGQEVILRCVPISNHLYFYWYRQILGQKVEFLVSFYNNEISEKSEIFDDQFSVERPDGSNFTLKIRSTKLEDSAMYFCASRRWTVVNTEAFFGQGTRLTVV.

This clone turned up a few times. V and J are TRBV28 and TRBJ2-3; D is possibly TRBD1 (6 bases). This CDR3 spans 12 amino acids. V was trimmed by 5 bases and J by 6 bases, leaving 9 bases between them. Germline loops: CDR1 MDHEN, CDR2 SYDVKM. The CDR3 DNA follows: TGTGCCAGCAGTACAGGGTCCGATACGCAGTATTTT. Amino acid sequence: CASSTGSDTQYF.

The table lists this clone with a few counts. The V and J genes are TRBV2 and TRBJ2-7; D is unclear. The germline V and J ends were trimmed by 6 bases and 3 bases, with 9 bases remaining between them. The CDR3 spans 12 residues. CDR1 and CDR2 from the germline V gene are SNHLY and FYNNEI. The CDR3 DNA reads TGTGCCAGCAGGACGGAACTCTACGAGCAGTACTTC. This gives the protein CASRTELYEQYF.

The rearrangement links TRBV30 to TRBJ2-7; 7 bases are shared with TRBD2. V shed 3 bases, J shed 3 bases, and the junction held 5 bases outside the gene matches. The germline V gene encodes CDR1 GTSNPN and CDR2 SVGIG (reference sequence). The CDR3 loop spans 13 amino acids. This CDR3 is CAWRRGGVYEQYF. Written as DNA, the CDR3 is TGTGCCTGGAGACGTGGGGGGGTCTACGAGCAGTACTTC.

The genes are TRBV30 and TRBJ1-5; the D gene is possibly TRBD1 (5 bases). Germline-derived CDR1 and CDR2 are GTSNPN and SVGIG (reference sequence). The CDR3 contains 13 residues. Trimming pared 5 bases from V and 2 bases from J, leaving 10 bases between. The CDR3 sequence: CAWGGSGNQPQHF. CDR3 DNA sequence: TGTGCCTGGGGGGGGAGTGGCAATCAGCCCCAGCATTTT.